Listed here are 17 T cell receptor beta chains from one sample, sequenced in a study of blood T cell repertoires in COVID-19 (dated by TCRdb to about 2020). The protocol used for the library was the immunoSEQ multiplex PCR assay. TCRdb carries this immuneACCESS record with in-frame sequences only. Its versions omit some clonotypes, under half of them owing to an unresolved V gene in the studies checked, with the rest unexplained. For this sample the table gives some 180,000 clones, of which roughly 76% were detected only once. About 10% of the sample rests with the top ten. The sequenced sample consisted of peripheral blood. Every receptor here comes from a woman aged 40-49 years with COVID-19, enrolled during active disease.

This chain joins TRBV19 and TRBJ1-5; D gene unclear. Trimming pared 1 base from V and 0 bases from J, leaving 4 bases between. The germline V gene encodes CDR1 LNHDA and CDR2 SQIVND (reference sequence). The CDR3 sequence is 14 residues long. The CDR3 coding sequence is TGTGCCAGTAGTATAGTACATAGCAATCAGCCCCAGCATTTT. It is translated as CASSIVHSNQPQHF.

This chain links TRBV7-2 with TRBJ1-3; no definite D call. CDR1 is SGHTA, CDR2 FQGNSA, per germline. The CDR3 sequence is 15 residues long. Trimming cost V 4 bases and J 2 bases, with 12 bases left between them. The CDR3 region has the DNA TGTGCCAGCAGCTCGCGGTCGGCCCCTGGAAACACCATATATTTT. Encoded protein: CASSSRSAPGNTIYF.

The gene calls are TRBV15 and TRBJ1-6, with D tentatively TRBD1 (6 bases). V lost 0 bases, J lost 8 bases, and 11 bases lay in between. The germline CDR1 and CDR2 sequences are LNHNV and YYDKDF (reference sequence). The CDR3 consists of 15 residues. As DNA, the CDR3 is TGTGCCACCAGCAGAGATTTTAGGACAGATTCACCCCTCCACTTT. The encoded protein is CATSRDFRTDSPLHF.

The chain employs TRBV7-2 and TRBJ2-3, with D maybe TRBD2 (5 bases). V shed 0 bases and J shed 0 bases, with 7 bases lying between them. Germline CDR1 is SGHTA and CDR2 is FQGNSA. This CDR3 region has 15 residues. The CDR3 sequence is CASSLAPGSTDTQYF. The CDR3 DNA reads as TGTGCCAGCAGCTTAGCGCCGGGGAGCACAGATACGCAGTATTTT.

J is TRBJ2-5 and V is TRBV18; 11 bases match TRBD2. This CDR3 contains 16 residues. After removal of 6 bases from V and 5 bases from J, the junction contained 11 bases not matched to a gene. Germline assignment: CDR1 KGHSH and CDR2 LQKENI. This CDR3 reads CASSFSSGRAQETQYF. The CDR3 coding sequence is TGTGCCAGCTCTTTCAGTAGCGGGAGGGCCCAGGAGACCCAGTACTTC. The full variable domain, in which reference TRBV18 and TRBJ2-5 provide the parts outside the CDR3, is NAGVMQNPRHLVRRRGQEARLRCSPMKGHSHVYWYRQLPEEGLKFMVYLQKENIIDESGMPKERFSAEFPKEGPSILRIQQVVRGDSAAYFCASSFSSGRAQETQYFGPGTRLLVL.

This chain uses TRBV18 with TRBJ2-3, with 7 bases aligning to TRBD2. The CDR3 has 19 amino acids. Germline assignment: CDR1 KGHSH and CDR2 LQKENI. V gave up 2 bases and J gave up 1 base; unmatched junction bases: 15. CDR3 nucleotides: TGTGCCAGCTCACCAGGCCCCTTTCAGAGCGGGATACGCACAGATACGCAGTATTTT. It translates to CASSPGPFQSGIRTDTQYF.

CDR3 nucleotides: TGTGCCAGCAGTGTTAATAGCGGGGCGAAAAACATTCAGTACTTC. This translates into CASSVNSGAKNIQYF. The chain has TRBV6-2 or TRBV6-3 and TRBJ2-4; 8 bases agree with TRBD2. Germline values: CDR1 MNHEY, CDR2 SVGEGT. The CDR3 consists of 15 residues. The V and J ends lost 5 bases and 4 bases, in that order; junction bases with no gene match: 7.

This chain connects TRBV6-1 to TRBJ2-2; maybe TRBD2 (6 bases). The CDR3 is 14 amino acids. Trimming took 3 bases from V and 3 from J, leaving 8 bases between them. Germline CDR1 reads MNHNS; CDR2 reads SASEGT. The CDR3: CASSEGLYTGELFF. The CDR3 region has the DNA TGTGCCAGCAGTGAGGGACTTTACACCGGGGAGCTGTTTTTT.

The chain recombines TRBV12-5 with TRBJ1-1; the D is unclear. CDR3 size: 11 residues. The germline gives CDR1 LGHNT, CDR2 FRNRAP. The ends were cut back, 6 bases at V and 11 bases at J, with 13 bases in the middle. CDR3 DNA sequence: TGTGCTAGTGGACCGGAGATTTTGGCTTTCTTT. This gives the protein CASGPEILAFF.

The chain recombines TRBV7-9 with TRBJ2-1, with TRBD2 matching over 11 bases. J was trimmed by 8 bases and V by 6 bases; bases with no gene match: 9. The CDR3 loop spans 15 amino acids. The germline gives CDR1 SEHNR, CDR2 FQNEAQ (reference sequence). This CDR3 reads CASSQASGRSYEQFF. The CDR3 nucleotides read TGTGCCAGCAGTCAGGCTAGCGGGAGGTCCTATGAGCAGTTCTTC.

V and J are TRBV11-2 and TRBJ1-2; 7 bases fit TRBD1. The V and J ends lost 5 bases and 2 bases, in that order; junction bases with no gene match: 11. The germline gives CDR1 SGHAT, CDR2 FQNNGV. There are 16 residues in the CDR3. In DNA, the CDR3 is TGTGCCAGCAGCACAAAAAGCAGGGGGGCGAACTATGGCTACACCTTC. Residues: CASSTKSRGANYGYTF.

This clone appeared a single time. The chain uses TRBV28 and TRBJ1-3; D is unclear. Looked up from germline, CDR1 is MDHEN and CDR2 is SYDVKM. V lost 5 bases, J lost 1 base, and 9 bases lay in between. This CDR3 is 14 amino acids long. DNA for the CDR3: TGTGCCAGCAGTCCGAGGAATTCTGGAAACACCATATATTTT. It codes for CASSPRNSGNTIYF.

The sample holds a few counts of this clone. The V call is TRBV4-1, the J call TRBJ2-7; D possibly corresponds to TRBD2 (6 bases). The CDR3 sequence is 12 residues long. Trimming removed 4 bases at V and 6 bases at J, with 10 bases between. Germline assignment: CDR1 MGHRA and CDR2 YSYEKL. The CDR3 is CASSLYSGEQYF. The CDR3, as DNA: TGCGCCAGCAGCCTCTATAGCGGCGAGCAGTACTTC.

This clone was detected once. The rearrangement joins TRBV9 to TRBJ2-7; 11 bases are shared with TRBD1. After removal of 0 bases from V and 2 bases from J, the junction contained 1 base not matched to a gene. Germline lookup yields CDR1 SGDLS and CDR2 YYNGEE. The CDR3 has 15 residues. The CDR3 sequence is CASSVGTGGTYEQYF. As DNA, the CDR3 is TGTGCCAGCAGCGTAGGGACAGGGGGCACCTACGAGCAGTACTTC.

The J gene is TRBJ2-7, the V gene TRBV25-1; D possibly corresponds to TRBD2 (7 bases). The CDR3 has 16 amino acids. V was pared by 5 bases and J by 3 bases, with 20 bases between. Germline CDR1 is MGHDK and CDR2 is SYGVNS. CDR3 amino acids: CASSRGGGGVGYEQYF. CDR3 DNA sequence: TGTGCCAGCAGTAGAGGAGGGGGGGGTGTAGGCTACGAGCAGTACTTC.

This clone has more than one count but fewer than ten. The chain combines TRBV5-5 with TRBJ2-3; 11 bases align to TRBD2. The CDR3 spans 15 residues. V shed 1 base, J shed 5 bases, and the junction held 3 bases outside the gene matches. CDR1 is SGHKS, CDR2 YYEKEE, per germline (reference sequence). CDR3 in amino acids: CASSLSSGGIDTQYF. DNA of the CDR3: TGTGCCAGCAGCTTGTCTAGCGGGGGGATAGATACGCAGTATTTT.

This chain connects TRBV18 to TRBJ2-5; D might be TRBD1 (6 bases). This CDR3 has 14 residues. Germline CDR1 and CDR2: KGHSH and LQKENI. The ends were cut back, 3 bases at V and 2 bases at J, with 10 bases in the middle. CDR3 sequence reads: CASSPGQLQETQYF. For the CDR3, the DNA is TGTGCCAGCTCACCTGGACAGCTTCAAGAGACCCAGTACTTC.